These 5 T cell receptor beta chains originate from one sample sequenced in a study of cytomegalovirus exposure and HLA in healthy donors. PCR employed 60 Vbeta and 13 Jbeta primers. Sequenced by immunoSEQ multiplex PCR; TCRdb stores in-frame clones only, minus some. The repertoire holds 80,000 to 100,000 clones, with 60% to 80% as singletons. Specimen: PBMCs. These receptors came from a man aged 35-49 years in good health and CMV-seronegative.

As concerns this clone: Relative to the germline gene, one junction end is altered; a read error may explain this. The chain combines TRBV28 with TRBJ1-2; 10 bases fit TRBD1. Germline-derived CDR1 and CDR2 are MDHEN and SYDVKM. The CDR3 extends over 11 amino acids. The CDR3 DNA follows: TGTGCCAGCAGTAGCCGGACAGGGGGAAACTTC. Residues: CASSSRTGGNF.

The chain joins TRBV6-4 to TRBJ2-5; 11 bases agree with TRBD2. Germline CDR1 and CDR2: MRHNA and SNTAGT. This CDR3 is 15 amino acids long. Trimming at V came to 6 bases and at J to 1 base, leaving 4 bases not matched to a gene. The CDR3 region is CASSPSGGTQETQYF. Written as DNA, the CDR3 is TGTGCCAGCAGCCCTAGCGGGGGGACCCAAGAGACCCAGTACTTC.

The V and J genes are TRBV28 and TRBJ2-3; 8 nucleotides match TRBD2. Germline lookup yields CDR1 MDHEN and CDR2 SYDVKM. This CDR3 has 19 residues. V trimming: 5 bases; J trimming: 2 bases; junction bases outside the gene matches: 18. In DNA form, the CDR3 reads TGTGCCAGCAGTCCCGCAAAGAGCGGGAGAAAAAGGGCCACAGATACGCAGTATTTT. It codes for CASSPAKSGRKRATDTQYF. Combining the CDR3 with reference TRBV28 and TRBJ2-3 gives the whole variable domain DVKVTQSSRYLVKRTGEKVFLECVQDMDHENMFWYRQDPGLGLRLIYFSYDVKMKEKGDIPEGYSVSREKKERFSLILESASTNQTSMYLCASSPAKSGRKRATDTQYFGPGTRLTVL.

The chain uses TRBV5-3 and TRBJ2-3; D is perhaps TRBD2 (7 bases). TRBV5-3 is annotated as an ORF whose role is uncertain. The CDR3 loop spans 14 amino acids. V dropped 1 base and J dropped 5 bases, with 11 bases sitting between them. DNA of the CDR3: TGTGCCAGAAGCTTGAGGGGGGGCCTAGATACGCAGTATTTT. It translates to CARSLRGGLDTQYF.

The chain joins TRBV2 to TRBJ1-5; 10 bases are shared with TRBD1. V trimming: 4 bases; J trimming: 1 base; junction bases outside the gene matches: 1. This CDR3 has 15 residues. Germline V gene lookup returns CDR1 SNHLY and CDR2 FYNNEI. The CDR3 coding sequence is TGTGCCAGCAGTGGGACAGGGGGAAGCAATCAGCCCCAGCATTTT. Translation gives CASSGTGGSNQPQHF.